This TCR beta chain is from a study of blood T cell repertoires in COVID-19. At the level of the study: From T cells, B-cell-depleted T cells, or PBMCs came the material, which was cDNA or gDNA.

From germline, CDR1 is SQVTM and CDR2 ANQGSEA. This CDR3 spans 14 amino acids. V shed 3 bases and J 1 base; nucleotides not matched to a gene: 3. Some clones are missing from TCRdb's copy, which holds only in-frame ones; the method was immunoSEQ multiplex PCR. This table has about half a million clones, 70% to 90% appearing once. The sequenced sample consisted of peripheral blood. The chain is built from TRBV29-1 and TRBJ2-5; 9 bases match TRBD1. This clonotype was obtained from a human donor in a cohort sampled during active COVID-19. CDR3 residues: CSVDEGQGQETQYF. CDR3 DNA sequence: TGCAGCGTTGATGAGGGACAGGGCCAAGAGACCCAGTACTTC.